A selection of T cell receptor beta chains follows, all from one sample in a study of T cell changes during pregnancy in multiple sclerosis. Assay: immunoSEQ multiplex PCR; the TCRdb copy retains only in-frame clones and omits some. The data hold tens of thousands of clones, with about 91% observed a single time. Sequencing was performed on peripheral blood, taken after pregnancy. All receptors come from a female donor with multiple sclerosis, enrolled in a pregnancy study. Both conserved end residues are part of each CDR3. Clone size is given for some rows only: seen once, a few or many times, or a class if the clone is expanded.

v_gene: TRBV25-1
len: 15
abundance: NA
CDR3aa: CASSEAGTRTNEQFF

v_gene: TRBV5-4
len: 13
abundance: NA
CDR3aa: CASSLPGALTQYF

v_gene: TRBV27
len: 16
abundance: NA
CDR3aa: CASSAWTGEGTYGYTF

v_gene: TRBV2
len: 13
abundance: NA
CDR3aa: CASSDLRGDTQYF

v_gene: TRBV5-5
len: 15
abundance: NA
CDR3aa: CASSLDRGLPYEQYF

v_gene: TRBV5-1
len: 15
abundance: NA
CDR3aa: CASSFSTGSTGELFF

v_gene: TRBV5-6
len: 14
abundance: NA
CDR3aa: CASSPRATNEKLFF

v_gene: TRBV27
len: 15
abundance: NA
CDR3aa: CASSPTRDRGKGLFF

v_gene: TRBV25-1
len: 12
abundance: NA
CDR3aa: CASRQINSPLHF

v_gene: TRBV5-1
len: 14
abundance: NA
CDR3aa: CASSLDYRGTEQYF

v_gene: TRBV2
len: 18
abundance: NA
CDR3aa: CASSEWASGVYGAGEQFF

v_gene: TRBV30
len: 14
abundance: NA
CDR3aa: CAWSVGTGLQPQHF

v_gene: TRBV5-4
len: 13
abundance: NA
CDR3aa: CASSLGGEETQYF

v_gene: TRBV5-1
len: 15
abundance: NA
CDR3aa: CASSLEGAITNGYTF

v_gene: TRBV2
len: 16
abundance: NA
CDR3aa: CASRRPSGGGTGELFF

v_gene: TRBV5-1
len: 15
abundance: NA
CDR3aa: CASSLARGQGYGYTF

v_gene: TRBV4-2
len: 14
abundance: NA
CDR3aa: CASSAGLENTEAFF

v_gene: TRBV19
len: 13
abundance: NA
CDR3aa: CASSNRGPEGYTF

v_gene: TRBV25-1
len: 16
abundance: NA
CDR3aa: CASSELGGAGYSEQYF

v_gene: TRBV7-3
len: 14
abundance: NA
CDR3aa: CASSRTGSGNTIYF

v_gene: TRBV6-5
len: 14
abundance: NA
CDR3aa: CASSSPGQIYEQYF

v_gene: TRBV19
len: 13
abundance: NA
CDR3aa: CASSIGQFYGYTF

v_gene: TRBV5-6
len: 14
abundance: NA
CDR3aa: CASKRSPDAGELFF

v_gene: TRBV11-2
len: 14
abundance: NA
CDR3aa: CASSLSGGDEKLFF

v_gene: TRBV30
len: 13
abundance: NA
CDR3aa: CAWSAQGDQPQHF

v_gene: TRBV27
len: 17
abundance: NA
CDR3aa: CASSPRLTGAGLGELFF

v_gene: TRBV15
len: 16
abundance: NA
CDR3aa: CATSRKTSGGADTQYF

v_gene: TRBV2
len: 12
abundance: NA
CDR3aa: CASSDQGWGYTF

v_gene: TRBV7-7
len: 14
abundance: NA
CDR3aa: CASSPTGAADTQYF

v_gene: TRBV7-2
len: 11
abundance: NA
CDR3aa: CASSSAYEQYF

v_gene: TRBV10-2
len: 13
abundance: NA
CDR3aa: CASSEDRGTEAFF

v_gene: TRBV6-1
len: 15
abundance: many
CDR3aa: CASSELAGGPDTQYF

v_gene: TRBV7-2
len: 17
abundance: NA
CDR3aa: CASSLAPAGGAQETQYF

v_gene: TRBV5-4
len: 14
abundance: NA
CDR3aa: CASSSGTGLSEQFF

v_gene: TRBV5-4
len: 16
abundance: NA
CDR3aa: CASSLGSRANTGELFF

v_gene: TRBV4-1
len: 14
abundance: NA
CDR3aa: CASSQEHPNEKLFF

v_gene: TRBV28
len: 12
abundance: NA
CDR3aa: CASTGPVSGYTF

v_gene: TRBV5-5
len: 15
abundance: NA
CDR3aa: CASSLAVSVGEKLFF

v_gene: TRBV4-3
len: 20
abundance: NA
CDR3aa: CASSLRFSDGTGANTGELFF

v_gene: TRBV6-6
len: 16
abundance: NA
CDR3aa: CASRSNGGQGSFEQYF

v_gene: TRBV28
len: 15
abundance: NA
CDR3aa: CASSFFRSGRYEQYF

v_gene: TRBV30
len: 12
abundance: few
CDR3aa: CAWSLLNSPLHF

v_gene: TRBV5-5
len: 15
abundance: NA
CDR3aa: CASSGRRGGLETQYF

v_gene: TRBV11-2
len: 14
abundance: NA
CDR3aa: CASGKTDYRTEAFF

v_gene: TRBV5-1
len: 14
abundance: NA
CDR3aa: CASSRPGTKSTQYF

v_gene: TRBV7-8
len: 17
abundance: NA
CDR3aa: CASSGYRGPLGDGELFF

v_gene: TRBV5-1
len: 15
abundance: NA
CDR3aa: CASSFGRGDYNEQFF

v_gene: TRBV19
len: 13
abundance: NA
CDR3aa: CASSTPPYTEAFF

v_gene: TRBV5-1
len: 15
abundance: NA
CDR3aa: CASSQQSSSGNTIYF

v_gene: TRBV7-9
len: 15
abundance: NA
CDR3aa: CASSSHGTGGETQYF

v_gene: TRBV2
len: 14
abundance: NA
CDR3aa: CASSGTGGFTEAFF

v_gene: TRBV2
len: 15
abundance: NA
CDR3aa: CASTVSTGNTGELFF

v_gene: TRBV18
len: 14
abundance: NA
CDR3aa: CASSTTGLRYGYTF

v_gene: TRBV30
len: 13
abundance: few
CDR3aa: CAWSVQGDQPQHF